This T cell receptor (beta chain) was sequenced for a study of cytomegalovirus exposure and HLA in healthy donors. Background on the study: One earlier analysis, a look at roughly 180 million T cells, found almost 120 million unique TCR beta sequences.

Remarks on this clone: The junction differs from germline at one of its ends, possibly a read error.

The PCR had 60 Vbeta and 13 Jbeta primers. Original data processing: Unique TCR beta chains numbered approximately 80 million in a later analysis, with roughly 9.9 million shared. The protocol was immunoSEQ multiplex PCR, while the TCRdb copy is restricted to in-frame clones and leaves out a portion. V and J calls and clone size are given by that table; D and trimming were obtained from the DNA. The sample records approximately 150,000 clones, around 80% being singletons. The receptor was isolated from a female donor in good health and CMV-seronegative. Sequenced sample: PBMCs.

CDR3 loop: CSSSLVSRVGNEQFF. CDR3 in DNA: TGTTCCAGCAGCTTAGTCTCCAGGGTAGGCAATGAGCAGTTCTTC. The rearrangement joins TRBV7-9 to TRBJ2-1, with D possibly matching TRBD1 (5 bases). The CDR3 has 15 residues. In germline, CDR1 is SEHNR, CDR2 FQNEAQ (reference sequence).